This is a list of T cell receptor beta chains from one sample in a study of blood T cell repertoires in COVID-19. Repertoires were generated with immunoSEQ multiplex PCR, while TCRdb's copy carries only in-frame clones and drops some. The table records under 300,000 clones, roughly 87% of them present only once. Sequencing was carried out using PBMCs or T cells enriched from blood (not recorded which). The receptors originated from a woman aged 30 to 39 with acute COVID-19. Each CDR3 is given with its conserved first and last residue. The order of the fields is clone size, CDR3 length, J gene, V gene, D gene, CDR3 DNA, CDR3 protein. A D gene is named only where the DNA matches it firmly. Size is omitted from some rows. Given values are once, few, many or a class for expanded clones.

clone size: NA
CDR3 length: 13
J gene: TRBJ1-2
V gene: TRBV28
D gene: NA
CDR3 DNA: TGTGCCAGCATGGCCGGCAGGAACTATGGCTACACCTTC
CDR3 protein: CASMAGRNYGYTF

clone size: NA
CDR3 length: 17
J gene: TRBJ2-1
V gene: TRBV7-3
D gene: TRBD2
CDR3 DNA: TGTGCCAGCAGTCTAATGGCCCGGACTAGCGGTTACAATGAGCAGTTCTTC
CDR3 protein: CASSLMARTSGYNEQFF

clone size: NA
CDR3 length: 14
J gene: TRBJ1-2
V gene: TRBV7-9
D gene: NA
CDR3 DNA: TGTGCCAGCAGCTTATGGAGGAGGTCCCGCGGCTACACCTTC
CDR3 protein: CASSLWRRSRGYTF

clone size: NA
CDR3 length: 15
J gene: TRBJ1-4
V gene: TRBV6-5
D gene: TRBD1
CDR3 DNA: TGTGCCAGCAGACTTAGTAGACAGGGGACGGAAAAACTGTTTTTT
CDR3 protein: CASRLSRQGTEKLFF

clone size: NA
CDR3 length: 15
J gene: TRBJ1-2
V gene: TRBV3-1/TRBV3-2
D gene: TRBD1
CDR3 DNA: TGTGCCAGCAGCCAAGCCATCAGGGGGCCAGACGGCTACACCTTC
CDR3 protein: CASSQAIRGPDGYTF

clone size: NA
CDR3 length: 15
J gene: TRBJ2-2
V gene: TRBV3-1/TRBV3-2
D gene: TRBD2
CDR3 DNA: TGTGCCAGCAGCCCACTAGCGGGAGACACCGGGGAGCTGTTTTTT
CDR3 protein: CASSPLAGDTGELFF

clone size: NA
CDR3 length: 13
J gene: TRBJ2-1
V gene: TRBV19
D gene: TRBD2
CDR3 DNA: TGTGCCAGTGCGGGACTAGCGGGTAATGAGCAGTTCTTC
CDR3 protein: CASAGLAGNEQFF

clone size: NA
CDR3 length: 16
J gene: TRBJ2-2
V gene: TRBV7-6
D gene: TRBD2
CDR3 DNA: TGTGCCAGCAGCCGGACTAGCGGGAGTGGGTCCGGGGAGCTGTTTTTT
CDR3 protein: CASSRTSGSGSGELFF

clone size: NA
CDR3 length: 13
J gene: TRBJ1-2
V gene: TRBV30
D gene: TRBD1
CDR3 DNA: TGTGCCTGGAGTGTACAGGGGGACTATGGCTACACCTTC
CDR3 protein: CAWSVQGDYGYTF

clone size: NA
CDR3 length: 12
J gene: TRBJ1-2
V gene: TRBV12-3/TRBV12-4
D gene: TRBD1
CDR3 DNA: TGTGCCACCCGGACAGGGGTCTATGGCTACACCTTC
CDR3 protein: CATRTGVYGYTF

clone size: NA
CDR3 length: 16
J gene: TRBJ1-1
V gene: TRBV5-1
D gene: TRBD1
CDR3 DNA: TGCGCCAGCAGCATCATTCTACAGGGGACGAACACTGAAGCTTTCTTT
CDR3 protein: CASSIILQGTNTEAFF

clone size: NA
CDR3 length: 12
J gene: TRBJ2-3
V gene: TRBV5-6
D gene: TRBD1
CDR3 DNA: TGTGCCAGCAGGCAGGGGGCAGATACGCAGTATTTT
CDR3 protein: CASRQGADTQYF

clone size: NA
CDR3 length: 13
J gene: TRBJ1-4
V gene: TRBV30
D gene: TRBD1
CDR3 DNA: TGTGCCTGCGGACAGGGACATAATGAAAAACTGTTTTTT
CDR3 protein: CACGQGHNEKLFF

clone size: NA
CDR3 length: 13
J gene: TRBJ1-2
V gene: TRBV2
D gene: TRBD1
CDR3 DNA: TGTGCCAGTACCTCGGGACAGGGCCATGGCTACACCTTC
CDR3 protein: CASTSGQGHGYTF

clone size: NA
CDR3 length: 13
J gene: TRBJ1-4
V gene: TRBV2
D gene: NA
CDR3 DNA: TGTGCCAGCAGCGAAGGGGGAGATGAAAAACTGTTTTTT
CDR3 protein: CASSEGGDEKLFF

clone size: NA
CDR3 length: 16
J gene: TRBJ1-3
V gene: TRBV6-5
D gene: NA
CDR3 DNA: TGTGCCAGCAGTTACTCGTTAACAGTCTCTGGAAACACCATATATTTT
CDR3 protein: CASSYSLTVSGNTIYF

clone size: NA
CDR3 length: 18
J gene: TRBJ2-1
V gene: TRBV7-2
D gene: TRBD2
CDR3 DNA: TGTGCCAGCAGCTTCGGGGTACCTAGCGGGAGAAGCGCTAATGAGCAGTTCTTC
CDR3 protein: CASSFGVPSGRSANEQFF

clone size: once
CDR3 length: 16
J gene: TRBJ2-1
V gene: TRBV28
D gene: TRBD2
CDR3 DNA: TGTGCCAGCAGTTCCGGACTAGCGGGGGCATACAATGAGCAGTTCTTC
CDR3 protein: CASSSGLAGAYNEQFF

clone size: NA
CDR3 length: 17
J gene: TRBJ2-6
V gene: TRBV27
D gene: TRBD1
CDR3 DNA: TGTGCCAGCAGTCCCCGAGGCAGGGGGTCTGGGGCCAACGTCCTGACTTTC
CDR3 protein: CASSPRGRGSGANVLTF

clone size: NA
CDR3 length: 16
J gene: TRBJ2-5
V gene: TRBV7-9
D gene: NA
CDR3 DNA: TGTGCCAGCAGCTCGGGGTGGACGGCCATCCAAGAGACCCAGTACTTC
CDR3 protein: CASSSGWTAIQETQYF

clone size: NA
CDR3 length: 15
J gene: TRBJ2-3
V gene: TRBV2
D gene: NA
CDR3 DNA: TGTGCCAGCAGTGACGGAGGGCCGAGCACAGATACGCAGTATTTT
CDR3 protein: CASSDGGPSTDTQYF

clone size: NA
CDR3 length: 16
J gene: TRBJ2-1
V gene: TRBV28
D gene: TRBD2
CDR3 DNA: TGTGCCAGCAGTACAAAAGGACTAGCGGGAAATATTGAGCAGTTCTTC
CDR3 protein: CASSTKGLAGNIEQFF

clone size: NA
CDR3 length: 16
J gene: TRBJ2-2
V gene: TRBV13
D gene: TRBD1
CDR3 DNA: TGTGCCAGCAGCCGCAGGACAGGGGGCCCGGCCGGGGAGCTGTTTTTT
CDR3 protein: CASSRRTGGPAGELFF

clone size: NA
CDR3 length: 15
J gene: TRBJ2-7
V gene: TRBV5-4
D gene: NA
CDR3 DNA: TGTGCCAGCAGCCCCGGACAAGGCAACTCCTACGAGCAGTACTTC
CDR3 protein: CASSPGQGNSYEQYF

clone size: NA
CDR3 length: 14
J gene: TRBJ1-6
V gene: TRBV19
D gene: TRBD1
CDR3 DNA: TGTGCCAGTAGTATTGGGACAGCCAATTCACCCCTCCACTTT
CDR3 protein: CASSIGTANSPLHF

clone size: once
CDR3 length: 18
J gene: TRBJ1-4
V gene: TRBV18
D gene: NA
CDR3 DNA: TGTGCCAGCTCCCCCTTCAAAGGGGTCGGCGCAACTAATGAAAAACTGTTTTTT
CDR3 protein: CASSPFKGVGATNEKLFF

clone size: NA
CDR3 length: 16
J gene: TRBJ1-4
V gene: TRBV28
D gene: TRBD1
CDR3 DNA: TGTGCCAGCAGTATCCGGACAGGGGCAACTAATGAAAAACTGTTTTTT
CDR3 protein: CASSIRTGATNEKLFF

clone size: NA
CDR3 length: 15
J gene: TRBJ1-3
V gene: TRBV2
D gene: TRBD1
CDR3 DNA: TGTGCCAGCAGGAAGACAGGGGGCTCTGGAAACACCATATATTTT
CDR3 protein: CASRKTGGSGNTIYF

clone size: NA
CDR3 length: 16
J gene: TRBJ1-5
V gene: TRBV20-1
D gene: NA
CDR3 DNA: TGCAGTGCTAGTCCCCACGTGGGCGGGAGCAATCAGCCCCAGCATTTT
CDR3 protein: CSASPHVGGSNQPQHF

clone size: NA
CDR3 length: 13
J gene: TRBJ1-1
V gene: TRBV19
D gene: NA
CDR3 DNA: TGTGCCAGTAGTATTCAGGGTAACACTGAAGCTTTCTTT
CDR3 protein: CASSIQGNTEAFF

clone size: NA
CDR3 length: 14
J gene: TRBJ2-7
V gene: TRBV5-1
D gene: NA
CDR3 DNA: TGCGCCAGCAGTTACGGACGGAACGCGGGAGAGCAGTACTTC
CDR3 protein: CASSYGRNAGEQYF

clone size: NA
CDR3 length: 14
J gene: TRBJ1-1
V gene: TRBV6-5
D gene: NA
CDR3 DNA: TGTGCCAGCAGTTACGCAGGGAGGGGAACTGAAGCTTTCTTT
CDR3 protein: CASSYAGRGTEAFF

clone size: NA
CDR3 length: 13
J gene: TRBJ1-2
V gene: TRBV29-1
D gene: NA
CDR3 DNA: TGCAGCGTTGAAAAGAACCAACTCTATGGCTACACCTTC
CDR3 protein: CSVEKNQLYGYTF

clone size: NA
CDR3 length: 11
J gene: TRBJ2-1
V gene: TRBV24-1
D gene: TRBD2
CDR3 DNA: TGTGCCACCAGTGGGTCGGGAGGGCCGTTCTTC
CDR3 protein: CATSGSGGPFF

clone size: few
CDR3 length: 14
J gene: TRBJ1-1
V gene: TRBV6-5
D gene: NA
CDR3 DNA: TGTGCCAGCAGTTACGGACAGACCCACACTGAAGCTTTCTTT
CDR3 protein: CASSYGQTHTEAFF

clone size: NA
CDR3 length: 14
J gene: TRBJ1-6
V gene: TRBV6-5
D gene: NA
CDR3 DNA: TGTGCCAGCAGTCAACAGGGTGGAAATTCACCCCTCCACTTT
CDR3 protein: CASSQQGGNSPLHF

clone size: NA
CDR3 length: 14
J gene: TRBJ1-1
V gene: TRBV5-1
D gene: TRBD1
CDR3 DNA: TGCGCCAGCAGCGGACAGGGCATGAACACTGAAGCTTTCTTT
CDR3 protein: CASSGQGMNTEAFF

clone size: medium-sized
CDR3 length: 14
J gene: TRBJ2-3
V gene: TRBV2
D gene: NA
CDR3 DNA: TGTGCCAGCATGACGGCAGGGAGCACAGATACGCAGTATTTT
CDR3 protein: CASMTAGSTDTQYF

clone size: once
CDR3 length: 16
J gene: TRBJ2-2
V gene: TRBV7-3
D gene: NA
CDR3 DNA: TGTGCCAGCAGCTTAAGTCCCAGCGCGAACACCGGGGAGCTGTTTTTT
CDR3 protein: CASSLSPSANTGELFF

clone size: few
CDR3 length: 15
J gene: TRBJ2-7
V gene: TRBV5-4
D gene: TRBD1
CDR3 DNA: TGTGCCAGCAGCCTGGCCGGACAGGGCTCCTACGAGCAGTACTTC
CDR3 protein: CASSLAGQGSYEQYF

clone size: NA
CDR3 length: 17
J gene: TRBJ2-7
V gene: TRBV7-6
D gene: NA
CDR3 DNA: TGTGCCAGCACCCCAACCGCCTCGGGACAACGAATCTACGAGCAGTACTTC
CDR3 protein: CASTPTASGQRIYEQYF

clone size: NA
CDR3 length: 15
J gene: TRBJ2-1
V gene: TRBV7-3
D gene: TRBD2
CDR3 DNA: TGTGCCAGCAGCTTACGGAGCGGGAGGTCTGATGAGCAGTTCTTC
CDR3 protein: CASSLRSGRSDEQFF

clone size: NA
CDR3 length: 15
J gene: TRBJ1-2
V gene: TRBV5-4
D gene: TRBD1
CDR3 DNA: TGTGCCAGCAGCTCCAAGCAGGGGGCGGACTATGGCTACACCTTC
CDR3 protein: CASSSKQGADYGYTF

clone size: NA
CDR3 length: 13
J gene: TRBJ2-3
V gene: TRBV5-5
D gene: NA
CDR3 DNA: TGTGCCAGCAGCCTGGGGTTGACCGGGGGGCAGTATTTT
CDR3 protein: CASSLGLTGGQYF

clone size: NA
CDR3 length: 13
J gene: TRBJ2-7
V gene: TRBV7-8
D gene: NA
CDR3 DNA: TGTGCCAGCAGCGTGGATCGGGCCTACGAGCAGTACTTC
CDR3 protein: CASSVDRAYEQYF

clone size: NA
CDR3 length: 12
J gene: TRBJ1-2
V gene: TRBV29-1
D gene: NA
CDR3 DNA: TGCAGCGTTGAAGGGACAGACTATGGCTACACCTTC
CDR3 protein: CSVEGTDYGYTF

clone size: NA
CDR3 length: 11
J gene: TRBJ1-1
V gene: TRBV5-1
D gene: NA
CDR3 DNA: TGCGCCAGCCGGGGTGAGGCTGAAGCTTTCTTT
CDR3 protein: CASRGEAEAFF

clone size: NA
CDR3 length: 15
J gene: TRBJ1-5
V gene: TRBV18
D gene: TRBD1
CDR3 DNA: TGTGCCAGCTCACTGGGACAGAATAGCAATCAGCCCCAGCATTTT
CDR3 protein: CASSLGQNSNQPQHF

clone size: NA
CDR3 length: 14
J gene: TRBJ1-2
V gene: TRBV6-1
D gene: NA
CDR3 DNA: TGTGCCAGCAGTGAAGCGGACAGTTGGTATGGCTACACCTTC
CDR3 protein: CASSEADSWYGYTF

clone size: NA
CDR3 length: 11
J gene: TRBJ1-2
V gene: TRBV5-5
D gene: NA
CDR3 DNA: TGTGCCAGACAGGCCGGGAGGGGCTACACCTTC
CDR3 protein: CARQAGRGYTF

clone size: NA
CDR3 length: 16
J gene: TRBJ2-4
V gene: TRBV2
D gene: NA
CDR3 DNA: TGTGCCAGCAGTGCCCCGGGACAACTAGCCAAAAACATTCAGTACTTC
CDR3 protein: CASSAPGQLAKNIQYF